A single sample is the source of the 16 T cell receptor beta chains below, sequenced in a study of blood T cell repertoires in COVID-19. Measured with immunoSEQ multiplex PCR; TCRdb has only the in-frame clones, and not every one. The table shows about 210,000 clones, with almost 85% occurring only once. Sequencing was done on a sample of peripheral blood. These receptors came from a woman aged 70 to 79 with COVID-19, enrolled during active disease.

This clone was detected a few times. The CDR3 DNA follows: TGTGCCACCAGCAGAGTCCAGGGTGAAGCTTTCTTT. It yields the protein CATSRVQGEAFF. The V gene is TRBV15, the J gene TRBJ1-1; a possible D gene is TRBD1 (5 bases). The V and J ends lost 1 base and 7 bases respectively, with 7 bases between them. Germline values: CDR1 LNHNV, CDR2 YYDKDF (reference sequence). This CDR3 comprises 12 residues.

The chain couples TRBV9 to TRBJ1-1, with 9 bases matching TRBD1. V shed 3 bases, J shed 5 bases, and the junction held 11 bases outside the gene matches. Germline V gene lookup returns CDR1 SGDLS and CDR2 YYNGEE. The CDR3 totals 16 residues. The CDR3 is CASSGAPGQGGTEAFF. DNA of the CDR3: TGTGCCAGCAGCGGGGCTCCGGGACAGGGTGGAACTGAAGCTTTCTTT.

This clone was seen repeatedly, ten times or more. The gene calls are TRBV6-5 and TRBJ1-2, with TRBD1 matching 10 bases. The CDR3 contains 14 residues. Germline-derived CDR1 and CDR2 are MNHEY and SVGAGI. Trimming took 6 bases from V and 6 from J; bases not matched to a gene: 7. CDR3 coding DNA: TGTGCCAGCAGGGATGCAGGGACAGGGGATGGCTACACCTTC. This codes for CASRDAGTGDGYTF.

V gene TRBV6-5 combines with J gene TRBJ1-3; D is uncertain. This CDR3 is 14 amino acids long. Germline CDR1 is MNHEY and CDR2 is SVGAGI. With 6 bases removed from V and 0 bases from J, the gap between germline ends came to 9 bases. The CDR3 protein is CASSIQSSGNTIYF. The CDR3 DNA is TGTGCCAGCAGCATACAGAGCTCTGGAAACACCATATATTTT.

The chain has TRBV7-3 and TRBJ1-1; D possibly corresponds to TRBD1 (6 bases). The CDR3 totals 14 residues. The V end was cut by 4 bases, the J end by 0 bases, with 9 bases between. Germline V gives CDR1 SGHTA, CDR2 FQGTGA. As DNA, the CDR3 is TGTGCCAGCAGCTCACAGGGCATGAACACTGAAGCTTTCTTT. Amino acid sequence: CASSSQGMNTEAFF.

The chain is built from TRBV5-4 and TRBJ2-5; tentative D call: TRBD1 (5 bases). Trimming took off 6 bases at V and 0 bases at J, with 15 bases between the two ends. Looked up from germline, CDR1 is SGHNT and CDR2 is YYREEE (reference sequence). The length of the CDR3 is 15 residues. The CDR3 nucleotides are TGTGCCAGCAAGGATGGGGCCCTTTACCAAGAGACCCAGTACTTC. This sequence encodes CASKDGALYQETQYF.

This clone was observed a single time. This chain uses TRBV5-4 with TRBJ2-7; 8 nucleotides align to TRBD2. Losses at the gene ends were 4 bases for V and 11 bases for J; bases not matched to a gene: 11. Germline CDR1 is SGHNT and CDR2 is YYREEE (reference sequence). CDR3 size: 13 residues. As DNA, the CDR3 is TGTGCCAGCAGCACGGGGACTAGGGCAGATGAGTACTTC. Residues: CASSTGTRADEYF.

CDR3 DNA: TGTGCCACGGGACAGACTAACTATGGCTACACCTTC. As protein: CATGQTNYGYTF. V usage is TRBV3-1 (or the pseudogene TRBV3-2) and J usage is TRBJ1-2; 7 nucleotides align to TRBD1. The V and J ends lost 10 bases and 0 bases, in that order; junction bases with no gene match: 2. The length of the CDR3 is 12 residues. Looked up from germline, CDR1 is LGHDT and CDR2 is YNNKEL (reference sequence).

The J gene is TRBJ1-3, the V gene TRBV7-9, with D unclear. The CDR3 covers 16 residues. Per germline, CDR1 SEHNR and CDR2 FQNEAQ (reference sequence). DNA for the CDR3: TGTGCTTATCCGGCGGCGGTAGTTTACTCTGGAAACACCATATATTTT. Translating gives CAYPAAVVYSGNTIYF.

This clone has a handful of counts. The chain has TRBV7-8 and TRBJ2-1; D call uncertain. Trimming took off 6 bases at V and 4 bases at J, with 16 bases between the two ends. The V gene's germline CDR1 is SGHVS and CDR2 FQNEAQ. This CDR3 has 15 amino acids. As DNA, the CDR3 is TGTGCCAGCAGTCCCTTTGGTAGCCAATACAATGAGCAGTTCTTC. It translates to CASSPFGSQYNEQFF.

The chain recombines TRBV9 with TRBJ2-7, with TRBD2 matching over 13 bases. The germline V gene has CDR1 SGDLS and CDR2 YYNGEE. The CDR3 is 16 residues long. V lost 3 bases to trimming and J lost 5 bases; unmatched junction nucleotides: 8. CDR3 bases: TGTGCCAGCAGCGCCCGGGGACTAGCGGGACGGAACGAGCAGTACTTC. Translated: CASSARGLAGRNEQYF.

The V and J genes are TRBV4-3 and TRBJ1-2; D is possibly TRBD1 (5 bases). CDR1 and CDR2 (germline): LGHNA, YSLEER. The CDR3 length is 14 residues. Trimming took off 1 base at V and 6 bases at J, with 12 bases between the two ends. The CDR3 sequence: CASSQGGGVDGYTF. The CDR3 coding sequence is TGCGCCAGCAGCCAAGGGGGCGGGGTGGATGGCTACACCTTC.

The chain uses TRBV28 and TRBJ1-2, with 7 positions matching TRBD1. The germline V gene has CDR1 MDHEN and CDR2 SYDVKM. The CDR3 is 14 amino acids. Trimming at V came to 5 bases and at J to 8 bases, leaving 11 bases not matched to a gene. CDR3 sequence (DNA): TGTGCCAGCAGTGTAGGGGGCGCAAACCCCGGCTACACCTTC. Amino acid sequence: CASSVGGANPGYTF.

The CDR3 sequence is CASSLLAGYNEQFF. CDR3 in DNA: TGTGCCAGCAGCCTCCTAGCGGGATACAATGAGCAGTTCTTC. V and J are TRBV2 and TRBJ2-1; 9 positions agree with TRBD2. The trim removed 6 bases at V and 4 bases at J, leaving 4 bases unmatched. This CDR3 is built from 14 residues. Germline CDR1 SNHLY, CDR2 FYNNEI.

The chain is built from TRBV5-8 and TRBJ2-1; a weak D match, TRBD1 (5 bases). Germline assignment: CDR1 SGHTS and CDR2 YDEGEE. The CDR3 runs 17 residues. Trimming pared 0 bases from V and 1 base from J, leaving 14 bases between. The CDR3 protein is CASSLGSAGISYNEQFF. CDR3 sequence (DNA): TGTGCCAGCAGCTTGGGATCGGCAGGGATATCCTACAATGAGCAGTTCTTC.

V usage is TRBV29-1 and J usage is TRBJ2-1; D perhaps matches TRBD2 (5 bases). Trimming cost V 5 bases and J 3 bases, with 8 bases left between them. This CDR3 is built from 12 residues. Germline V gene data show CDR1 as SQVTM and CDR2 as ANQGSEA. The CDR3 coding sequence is TGCAGCGTTTTGAGGGACTACAATGAGCAGTTCTTC. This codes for CSVLRDYNEQFF.